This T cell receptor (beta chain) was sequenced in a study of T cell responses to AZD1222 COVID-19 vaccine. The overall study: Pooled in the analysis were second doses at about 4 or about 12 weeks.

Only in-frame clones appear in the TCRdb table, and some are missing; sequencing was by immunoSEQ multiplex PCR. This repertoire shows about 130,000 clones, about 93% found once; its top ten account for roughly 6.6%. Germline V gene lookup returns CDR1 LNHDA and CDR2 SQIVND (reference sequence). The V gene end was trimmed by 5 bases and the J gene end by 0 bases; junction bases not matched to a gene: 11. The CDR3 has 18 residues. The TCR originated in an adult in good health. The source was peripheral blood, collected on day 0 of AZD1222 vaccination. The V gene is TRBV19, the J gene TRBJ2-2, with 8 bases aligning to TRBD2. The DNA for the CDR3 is TGTGCCAGTAGTCCAGGGCCTAGCGGGTTCGCGAACACCGGGGAGCTGTTTTTT. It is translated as CASSPGPSGFANTGELFF. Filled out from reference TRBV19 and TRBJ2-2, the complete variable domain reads DGGITQSPKYLFRKEGQNVTLSCEQNLNHDAMYWYRQDPGQGLRLIYYSQIVNDFQKGDIAEGYSVSREKKESFPLTVTSAQKNPTAFYLCASSPGPSGFANTGELFFGEGSRLTVL.